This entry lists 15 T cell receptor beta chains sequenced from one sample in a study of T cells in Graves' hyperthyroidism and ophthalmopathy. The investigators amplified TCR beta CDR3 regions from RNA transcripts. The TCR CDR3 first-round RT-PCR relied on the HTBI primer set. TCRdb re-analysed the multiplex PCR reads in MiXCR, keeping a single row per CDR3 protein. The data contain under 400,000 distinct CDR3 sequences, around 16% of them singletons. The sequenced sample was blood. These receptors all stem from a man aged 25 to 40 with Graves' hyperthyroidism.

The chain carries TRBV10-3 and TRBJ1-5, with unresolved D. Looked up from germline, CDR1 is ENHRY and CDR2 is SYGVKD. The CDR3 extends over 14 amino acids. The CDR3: CAPGVGPLNQPQHF. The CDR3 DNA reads TGTGCTCCCGGCGTGGGTCCACTCAATCAGCCCCAGCATTTT.

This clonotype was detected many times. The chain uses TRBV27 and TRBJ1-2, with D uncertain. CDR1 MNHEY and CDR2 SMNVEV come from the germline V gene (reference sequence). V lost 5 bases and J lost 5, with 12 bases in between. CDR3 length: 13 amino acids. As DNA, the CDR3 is TGTGCCAGCAGTCCGGGATTCGGGTATGGCTACACCTTC. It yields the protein CASSPGFGYGYTF.

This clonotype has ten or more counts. CDR3 residues: CASSPGTMGLDTQYF. The CDR3 bases are TGTGCCAGCTCACCTGGGACCATGGGGTTAGATACGCAGTATTTT. This chain joins TRBV18 and TRBJ2-3; either TRBD1 or TRBD2 may fit D (5 bases each). V lost 3 bases and J lost 5, with 15 bases in between. CDR3 length equals 15 residues. Germline CDR1 KGHSH, CDR2 LQKENI.

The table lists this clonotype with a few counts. CDR3 coding DNA: TGTGCCACACAGGGGGGTCGTGGCTACACCTTC. This encodes CATQGGRGYTF. The chain combines TRBV2 with TRBJ1-2; 8 bases match TRBD1. Germline trimming cut 10 bases from V and 7 bases from J; bases unmatched to any gene: 5. The germline V gene encodes CDR1 SNHLY and CDR2 FYNNEI. The CDR3 is made up of 11 amino acids.

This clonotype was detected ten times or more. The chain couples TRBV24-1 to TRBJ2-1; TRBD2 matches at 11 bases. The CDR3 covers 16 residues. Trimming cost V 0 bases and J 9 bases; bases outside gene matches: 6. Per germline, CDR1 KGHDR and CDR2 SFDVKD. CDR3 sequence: CATSDLTSGGRGEQFF. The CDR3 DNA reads TGTGCCACCAGTGATTTGACTAGCGGGGGACGTGGTGAGCAGTTCTTC.

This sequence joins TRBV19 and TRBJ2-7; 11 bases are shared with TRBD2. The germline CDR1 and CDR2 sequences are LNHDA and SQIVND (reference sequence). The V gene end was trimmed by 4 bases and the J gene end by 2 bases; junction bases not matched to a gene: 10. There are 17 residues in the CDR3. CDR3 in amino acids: CASSTSTSGIRTYEQYF. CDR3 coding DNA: TGTGCCAGTAGTACATCGACTAGCGGGATCCGAACCTACGAGCAGTACTTC.

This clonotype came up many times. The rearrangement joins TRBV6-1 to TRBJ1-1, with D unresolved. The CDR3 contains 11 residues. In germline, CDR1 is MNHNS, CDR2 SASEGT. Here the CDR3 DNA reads TGTGAAAGTCGGGAGATCACTGAAGCTTTCTTT. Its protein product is CESREITEAFF.

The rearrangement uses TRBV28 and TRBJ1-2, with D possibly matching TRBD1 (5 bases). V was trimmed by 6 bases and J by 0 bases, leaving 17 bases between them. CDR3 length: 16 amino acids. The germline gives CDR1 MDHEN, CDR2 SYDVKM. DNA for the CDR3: TGTGCCAGCAGCAGAAGGGTAGGGGATCCTAACTATGGCTACACCTTC. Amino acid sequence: CASSRRVGDPNYGYTF.

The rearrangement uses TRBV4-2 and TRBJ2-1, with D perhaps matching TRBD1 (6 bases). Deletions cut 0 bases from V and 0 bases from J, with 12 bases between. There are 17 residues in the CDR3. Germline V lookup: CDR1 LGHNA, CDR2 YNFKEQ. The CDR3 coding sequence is TGTGCCAGCAGCCAAGAGAGGCAGGGGTACTCCTACAATGAGCAGTTCTTC. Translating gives CASSQERQGYSYNEQFF.

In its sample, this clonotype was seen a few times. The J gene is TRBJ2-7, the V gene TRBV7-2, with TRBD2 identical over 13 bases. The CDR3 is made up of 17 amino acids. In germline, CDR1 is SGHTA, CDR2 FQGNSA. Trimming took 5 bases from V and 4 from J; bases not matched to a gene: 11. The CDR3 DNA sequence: TGTGCCAGCAGCCCGCAGCGGACTAGCGGGAGTTTATACGAGCAGTACTTC. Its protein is CASSPQRTSGSLYEQYF.

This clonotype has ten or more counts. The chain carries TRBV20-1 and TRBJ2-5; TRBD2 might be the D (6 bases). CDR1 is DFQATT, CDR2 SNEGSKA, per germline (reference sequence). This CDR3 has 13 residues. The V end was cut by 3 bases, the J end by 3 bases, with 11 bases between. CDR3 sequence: CSASGGDEETQYF. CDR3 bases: TGCAGTGCTAGCGGAGGGGACGAAGAGACCCAGTACTTC.

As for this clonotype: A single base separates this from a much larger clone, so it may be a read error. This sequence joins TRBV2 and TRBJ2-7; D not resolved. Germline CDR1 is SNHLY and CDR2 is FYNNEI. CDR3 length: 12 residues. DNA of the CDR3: TGTGCCAGCAGTGAATCTTCTGTGGCCCTACCGGTC. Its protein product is CASSESSVALPV.

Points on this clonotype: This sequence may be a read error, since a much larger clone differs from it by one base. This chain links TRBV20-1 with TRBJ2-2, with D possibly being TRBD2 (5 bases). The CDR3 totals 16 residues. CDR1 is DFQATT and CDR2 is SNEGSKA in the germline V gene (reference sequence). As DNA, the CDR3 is TGCAGTGCCCCCTCTTACTTATACGCGAACACCGGGGAGCCGTTTTTT. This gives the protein CSAPSYLYANTGEPFF.

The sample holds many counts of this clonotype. The CDR3 DNA reads as TGTGCCAGCAGCAGTCAGGGTCGGGGCACTGAAGCTTTCTTT. The encoded protein is CASSSQGRGTEAFF. V is TRBV6-1 and J is TRBJ1-1; TRBD1 might be the D (5 bases). The CDR3 is made up of 14 amino acids. The V gene lost 6 bases and the J gene lost 4 bases, with 15 bases spanning the gap. Germline loops: CDR1 MNHNS, CDR2 SASEGT.

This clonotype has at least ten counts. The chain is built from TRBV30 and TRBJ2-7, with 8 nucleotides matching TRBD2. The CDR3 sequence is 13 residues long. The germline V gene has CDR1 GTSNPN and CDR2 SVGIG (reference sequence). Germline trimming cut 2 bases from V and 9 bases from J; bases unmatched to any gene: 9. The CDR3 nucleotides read TGTGCCTGGAGTCCGGGACTAGTCTCCGGGCAGTACTTC. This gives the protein CAWSPGLVSGQYF.